This T cell receptor (beta chain) stems from a study of tumor-infiltrating lymphocytes in primary liver carcinoma. Study-level information: Tumors measured roughly 4 to 11 cm and were stage T1-T3 N0M0. Study-wide results and caveats: Overlap in tumor-adjacent and tumor-blood pairs fell below that of tumor region pairs.

The source of the blood RNA was unsorted whole blood, and germline DNA was extracted as well. Roughly 3.9 milliliters of peripheral blood were drawn preoperatively. The CDR3 totals 13 residues. In germline, CDR1 is SQVTM, CDR2 ANQGSEA. Worth noting for this clonotype: The antigen remains unidentified. A read error may account for a junction end that differs from germline.

Production of TCR beta cDNA used around 0.45 ug total RNA together with a constant-region primer. Modified slightly, ARM-PCR produced TCR beta libraries over three nested multiplex PCR rounds. TRBV1-TRBV30 forward and Cbeta reverse primers drove the first two approximately 10-cycle rounds. TCRdb recomputed calls from the multiplex PCR reads with MiXCR, one row per CDR3 protein. The repertoire holds a few hundred thousand distinct CDR3 sequences, with around 50% as singletons. This TCR was sampled from a woman aged 25 to 45 with primary liver carcinoma and hepatitis B virus infection. What was sequenced was peripheral blood. The chain uses TRBV29-1 and TRBJ1-3; D may be TRBD1 (6 bases). The CDR3 loop is CSVTGIVGNTVYF. CDR3 nucleotide sequence: TGCAGCGTAACAGGGATTGTAGGAAACACCGTATATTTT.